This T cell receptor beta chain was identified in a study of shared clonotypes between healthy human individuals. About the study: CD4 naive and memory got three plates each, CD8 naive two, CD8 memory one.

Deep-level running was used for the assay. Sequencing was performed with immunoSEQ multiplex PCR; in TCRdb, only in-frame clones are kept and a portion is missing. This repertoire shows 2 million to 3 million clones, approximately 93% found once; its top ten account for about 0.39%. The V gene lost 0 bases and the J gene lost 5 bases, with 12 bases spanning the gap. The CDR3 extends over 15 amino acids. The germline V gene encodes CDR1 MGHRA and CDR2 YSYEKL. As regards this clone: Its antigen is currently unknown.

Study-wide points: A generally larger estimated richness was seen in naive subsets than in memory subsets. The generation probabilities recorded for non-shared clonotypes fell below those of clonotypes shared by all four donors.

Material for sequencing was naive CD4+ T cells from PBMCs. As to subset: CD45RA+ positively selected. J is TRBJ2-3 and V is TRBV4-1, with D possibly being TRBD1 (5 bases). This sequence was found in a man aged 18 to 29 in good health. Some clones in this sample may be carry-over from other donors' samples. CDR3: CASSQDWGLRDTQYF. The CDR3 coding sequence is TGCGCCAGCAGCCAAGATTGGGGCTTGAGAGATACGCAGTATTTT.